The 6 T cell receptor beta chains given below trace back to one sample, sequenced in a study of sequential checkpoint blockade in melanoma. Regarding treatment: randomized to nivolumab then ipilimumab (arm A) or the reverse (arm B). TCRdb keeps only in-frame clones here, not all; method: immunoSEQ multiplex PCR. The sample has roughly 17,000 clones, 67% seen once. Sequenced material: CD8+ T cells sorted from blood (inferred from file names), taken from a patient given nivolumab and ipilimumab in sequence. These receptors were taken from a human donor with melanoma.

This CDR3 reads CASSPRTSGDLVDEQFF. The CDR3 DNA reads as TGTGCCAGCAGCCCAAGGACTAGCGGGGACTTGGTGGATGAGCAGTTCTTC. This rearrangement joins TRBV11-3 to TRBJ2-1, with 12 bases lining up with TRBD2. This CDR3 comprises 17 residues. Germline trimming cut 5 bases from V and 8 bases from J; bases unmatched to any gene: 13. Germline V lookup: CDR1 SGHNT, CDR2 YENEEA.

The V gene is TRBV6-6, the J gene TRBJ2-5; tentatively, D is TRBD1 (6 bases). Trimming stripped 5 bases from V and 5 bases from J, with 18 bases between. The CDR3 is 15 amino acids. Germline V CDR1 and CDR2: MNHNY, SVGAGI (reference sequence). The chain's CDR3 is CASSPPGEVLETQYF. CDR3 DNA: TGTGCCAGCAGTCCCCCAGGGGAAGTGTTGGAGACCCAGTACTTC.

This chain links TRBV5-4 with TRBJ2-2; TRBD1 matches 8 bases. Germline V gives CDR1 SGHNT, CDR2 YYREEE (reference sequence). V lost 4 bases, J lost 5 bases, and 13 bases stayed unmatched. The CDR3 sequence is 17 residues long. The CDR3 sequence: CASSLWPGQGRTGELFF. CDR3 coding DNA: TGTGCCAGCAGCCTCTGGCCCGGACAGGGTAGAACCGGGGAGCTGTTTTTT.

The genes are TRBV27 and TRBJ2-3, with 8 positions matching TRBD2. CDR3 length equals 16 residues. Germline loops: CDR1 MNHEY, CDR2 SMNVEV (reference sequence). The ends lost 3 bases at V and 1 base at J; junction bases unmatched: 6. This CDR3 reads CASSFFGGGGTDTQYF. The CDR3 nucleotides read TGTGCCAGCAGTTTTTTCGGGGGGGGCGGCACAGATACGCAGTATTTT.

The chain's CDR3 is CATDQIPGTEYEQYF. The CDR3 coding sequence is TGTGCCACCGACCAAATTCCCGGGACAGAGTACGAGCAGTACTTC. V is TRBV6-5 and J is TRBJ2-7, with 7 bases aligning to TRBD1. The germline V gene has CDR1 MNHEY and CDR2 SVGAGI. The CDR3 consists of 15 residues. Trimming cost V 10 bases and J 4 bases; bases outside gene matches: 16.

This clone was detected a few times. The rearrangement links TRBV9 to TRBJ1-2, with 11 bases aligning to TRBD1. This CDR3 contains 13 residues. V trimming: 4 bases; J trimming: 8 bases; junction bases outside the gene matches: 4. Germline-derived CDR1 and CDR2 are SGDLS and YYNGEE. CDR3 sequence reads: CASSPGQGGGYTF. The CDR3 bases are TGTGCCAGCAGCCCGGGACAGGGGGGAGGCTACACCTTC.